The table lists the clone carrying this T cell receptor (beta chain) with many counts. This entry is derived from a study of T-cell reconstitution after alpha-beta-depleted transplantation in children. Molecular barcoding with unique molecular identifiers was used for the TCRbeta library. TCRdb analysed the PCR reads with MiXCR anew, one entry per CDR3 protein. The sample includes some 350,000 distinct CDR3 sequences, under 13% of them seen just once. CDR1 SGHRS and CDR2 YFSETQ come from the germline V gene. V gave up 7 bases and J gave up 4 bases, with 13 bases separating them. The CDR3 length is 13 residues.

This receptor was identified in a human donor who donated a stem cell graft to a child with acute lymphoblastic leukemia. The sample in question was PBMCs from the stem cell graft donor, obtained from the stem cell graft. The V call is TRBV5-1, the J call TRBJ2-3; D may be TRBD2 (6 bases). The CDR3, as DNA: TGCGCCAGCGGCGGAGGGCCATCAGATACGCAGTATTTT. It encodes CASGGGPSDTQYF.